A selection of T cell receptor beta chains follows, all from one sample in a study of OX40 agonist ivuxolimab in advanced cancers. The protocol was immunoSEQ multiplex PCR, while the TCRdb copy is restricted to in-frame clones and leaves out a portion. The table shows around 20,000 clones, with approximately 86% occurring only once. This specimen was CD4+ or CD8+ T cells sorted from blood, taken in a trial of the OX40 agonist ivuxolimab. These receptors were collected from an adult with an advanced solid tumor such as melanoma, head and neck, liver or kidney cancer. Both conserved end residues are part of each CDR3. The D gene is left open where the match is weak. Size is omitted from some rows. Given values are once, few, many or a class for expanded clones.

>.|TRBD1|TRBV6-5|TRBJ2-7
CASSYGTGEREQYF
TGTGCCAGCAGTTACGGGACAGGGGAACGCGAGCAGTACTTC
>once|TRBD2|TRBV11-2|TRBJ2-1
CASLGGLAGVSEQFF
TGTGCCAGCCTTGGGGGACTAGCGGGAGTAAGTGAGCAGTTCTTC
>.|.|TRBV19|TRBJ2-7
CASSLRGGYEQYF
TGTGCCAGTAGCCTCAGGGGAGGATACGAGCAGTACTTC
>.|.|TRBV13|TRBJ2-3
CASSPEMGNTQYF
TGTGCCAGTTCCCCCGAAATGGGGAATACGCAGTATTTT
>.|TRBD1|TRBV2|TRBJ2-1
CASTPYRGNEQFF
TGTGCCAGCACCCCTTACAGGGGCAATGAGCAGTTCTTC
>.|.|TRBV19|TRBJ1-5
CASSIGQIILPQHF
TGTGCCAGTAGTATAGGGCAGATAATCTTGCCCCAGCATTTT
>once|.|TRBV7-6|TRBJ1-4
CASSLGTGREKLFF
TGTGCCAGCAGCTTAGGAACAGGGCGGGAAAAACTGTTTTTT
>.|.|TRBV23-1|TRBJ2-7
CASSQAPVGYEQYF
TGCGCCAGCAGTCAAGCCCCGGTGGGATACGAGCAGTACTTC
>.|TRBD1|TRBV2|TRBJ2-7
CASGGQTDEQYF
TGTGCCAGCGGGGGACAGACCGACGAGCAGTACTTC
>.|TRBD1|TRBV4-3|TRBJ1-4
CASSQGGQGANEKLFF
TGCGCCAGCAGCCAAGGCGGACAGGGGGCGAACGAAAAACTGTTTTTT
>.|TRBD2|TRBV5-5|TRBJ2-1
CASSLRGLAGTSGNEQFF
TGTGCCAGCAGCTTGCGGGGACTAGCGGGAACTTCGGGGAATGAGCAGTTCTTC
>.|.|TRBV7-2|TRBJ2-7
CASSLDGRVLDEQYF
TGTGCCAGCAGCTTAGACGGCAGGGTTCTTGACGAGCAGTACTTC
>.|TRBD1|TRBV30|TRBJ2-2
CAWSGVLPGQGFPGELFF
TGTGCCTGGAGTGGGGTTTTACCGGGACAGGGGTTTCCCGGGGAGCTGTTTTTT
>.|TRBD1|TRBV19|TRBJ1-2
CASSARTGRANYGYTF
TGTGCCAGTAGTGCCCGGACAGGGAGAGCTAACTATGGCTACACCTTC
>.|TRBD2|TRBV6-4|TRBJ2-1
CASSYGRLAGAEQFF
TGTGCCAGCAGTTATGGGAGACTAGCGGGGGCGGAGCAGTTCTTC
>.|TRBD2|TRBV7-9|TRBJ2-7
CASSSGRGAEQYF
TGTGCCAGCAGCTCGGGGCGGGGGGCCGAGCAGTACTTC
>.|TRBD1|TRBV6-5|TRBJ1-2
CASRMGQENYGYTF
TGTGCTAGCAGGATGGGACAGGAGAACTATGGCTACACCTTC
>.|.|TRBV12-5|TRBJ2-3
CASGLGNRADTQYF
TGTGCTAGTGGTTTGGGTAACAGAGCAGATACGCAGTATTTT
>.|.|TRBV19|TRBJ1-5
CASSQQKGQPQHF
TGTGCCAGTAGTCAACAAAAGGGTCAGCCCCAGCATTTT
>.|.|TRBV6-5|TRBJ2-7
CASNRGPYEQYF
TGTGCCAGCAACCGGGGTCCCTACGAGCAGTACTTC
>.|TRBD1|TRBV29-1|TRBJ1-4
CSVTDRVRLHWSEKLFF
TGCAGCGTCACAGACAGGGTCCGGCTCCACTGGAGTGAAAAACTGTTTTTT
>.|TRBD2|TRBV19|TRBJ2-5
CASSIGGAGGPFETQYF
TGTGCCAGTAGTATAGGGGGTGCGGGGGGGCCTTTTGAGACCCAGTACTTC
>.|TRBD2|TRBV6-1|TRBJ2-1
CASSESRERYNEQFF
TGTGCCAGCAGTGAATCGCGGGAGCGGTACAATGAGCAGTTCTTC
>.|.|TRBV6-6|TRBJ1-1
CASSSLTRTRNTEAFF
TGTGCCAGCAGCTCCCTGACACGGACGAGGAACACTGAAGCTTTCTTT
>.|TRBD2|TRBV5-1|TRBJ2-1
CASSLRERYNEQFF
TGCGCCAGCAGTCTGCGGGAGAGATACAATGAGCAGTTCTTC
>.|.|TRBV18|TRBJ2-7
CASSYSYEQYF
TGTGCCAGCTCATACAGCTACGAGCAGTACTTC
>.|TRBD2|TRBV7-9|TRBJ2-2
CASSLERGGGGELFF
TGTGCCAGCAGCTTAGAACGGGGGGGCGGCGGGGAGCTGTTTTTT
>.|.|TRBV19|TRBJ1-2
CASSMRELIYGYTF
TGTGCCAGTAGTATGAGGGAACTCATCTATGGCTACACCTTC
>.|TRBD2|TRBV5-1|TRBJ2-1
CASRTSGGSSYNEQFF
TGCGCCAGCAGGACTAGCGGGGGATCGTCCTACAATGAGCAGTTCTTC
>.|.|TRBV6-5|TRBJ2-5
CASSYSGDHKTQYF
TGTGCCAGCAGTTACTCAGGGGACCACAAGACCCAGTACTTC
>.|TRBD2|TRBV7-7|TRBJ2-2
CASSAGLAGGIGELFF
TGTGCTAGCAGTGCCGGACTAGCGGGAGGCATCGGGGAGCTGTTTTTT
>.|TRBD2|TRBV2|TRBJ2-1
CASRRPPAGGHNEQFF
TGTGCCAGCAGGAGGCCCCCAGCGGGGGGTCACAATGAGCAGTTCTTC
>.|TRBD1|TRBV18|TRBJ1-3
CASSPPGSQGAFGNTIYF
TGTGCCAGCTCACCACCGGGTTCTCAGGGGGCGTTCGGAAACACCATATATTTT
>.|.|TRBV7-2|TRBJ1-1
CASSPGIGNTEAFF
TGTGCCAGCAGCCCGGGGATCGGGAACACTGAAGCTTTCTTT
>.|.|TRBV28|TRBJ1-2
CASSPNRDGYTF
TGTGCCAGCAGTCCAAACAGGGATGGCTACACCTTC
>few|.|TRBV4-2|TRBJ1-1
CASSQFPLRGRIGNTEAFF
TGTGCCAGCAGCCAATTTCCCCTACGGGGCAGAATAGGGAACACTGAAGCTTTCTTT
>once|TRBD1|TRBV18|TRBJ2-5
CASSARDRQETQYF
TGTGCCAGCTCAGCAAGGGACAGACAAGAGACCCAGTACTTC
>.|.|TRBV9|TRBJ1-1
CASSVDGHLTEAFF
TGTGCCAGCAGCGTAGATGGACACCTCACTGAAGCTTTCTTT
>once|TRBD1|TRBV5-4|TRBJ2-3
CASSFPQGAGTDTQYF
TGTGCCAGCAGCTTTCCACAGGGGGCGGGAACAGATACGCAGTATTTT
>.|.|TRBV4-3|TRBJ2-5
CASSQDWPVGAETQYF
TGCGCCAGCAGCCAAGATTGGCCGGTGGGGGCCGAGACCCAGTACTTC
>.|TRBD1|TRBV27|TRBJ1-3
CASRLTGSGNTIYF
TGTGCCAGCAGACTGACAGGGTCAGGAAACACCATATATTTT
>.|.|TRBV27|TRBJ2-2
CASSPTTGVGELFF
TGTGCCAGCAGCCCCACAACGGGGGTCGGGGAGCTGTTTTTT
>once|TRBD1|TRBV5-1|TRBJ1-1
CASSSGQGTEAFF
TGCGCCAGCAGCTCGGGACAGGGGACTGAAGCTTTCTTT
>.|.|TRBV7-6|TRBJ1-6
CASSLSADNSPLHF
TGTGCCAGCAGCTTATCGGCAGACAATTCACCCCTCCACTTT
>.|.|TRBV7-9|TRBJ1-4
CASSTYGGRGGEKLFF
TGTGCCAGCAGCACCTACGGTGGGAGGGGTGGTGAAAAACTGTTTTTT
>.|.|TRBV29-1|TRBJ2-7
CSAGGRSRDEQYF
TGCAGCGCTGGGGGGCGGAGCCGAGACGAGCAGTACTTC
>.|.|TRBV5-8|TRBJ2-7
CASSLAHEQYF
TGTGCCAGCAGCTTGGCCCACGAGCAGTACTTC
>.|.|TRBV11-2|TRBJ1-1
CASSLGWGVSNTEAFF
TGTGCCAGCAGCTTAGGATGGGGGGTGTCGAACACTGAAGCTTTCTTT
>.|.|TRBV5-5|TRBJ2-1
CASSSGSRSNEQFF
TGTGCCAGCAGCTCGGGATCCCGGAGCAATGAGCAGTTCTTC
>.|.|TRBV18|TRBJ2-2
CASSPAPGTGSRTGELFF
TGTGCCAGCTCACCGGCCCCGGGCACGGGCTCGCGGACCGGGGAGCTGTTTTTT
>.|.|TRBV5-8|TRBJ2-7
CASSPQVSASSYEQYF
TGTGCCAGCAGCCCCCAAGTCAGCGCGAGCTCCTACGAGCAGTACTTC
>.|.|TRBV15|TRBJ2-1
CATSRIDRYNEQFF
TGTGCCACCAGCAGAATTGACAGATACAATGAGCAGTTCTTC
>.|.|TRBV5-6|TRBJ2-5
CASSRVQETQYF
TGTGCCAGCAGCAGAGTCCAAGAGACCCAGTACTTC
>few|TRBD1|TRBV4-1|TRBJ2-7
CASSQGGQATYEQYF
TGCGCCAGCAGCCAAGGGGGACAGGCTACCTACGAGCAGTACTTC